The present T cell receptor (beta chain) was sequenced within a study of cytomegalovirus exposure and HLA in healthy donors. The wider study: Among the roughly 400 genotyped donors, 70% to 85% were placed in the Caucasian-associated ancestry cluster.

General study results and limits: CMV serostatus alone was available as immune exposure information.

Worth noting for this clone: Its target is unknown.

PCR primers comprised 60 Vbeta and 13 Jbeta primers. TCRdb's table, derived via immunoSEQ multiplex PCR, lists solely in-frame clones and lacks some. The sample has 200,000 or so clones, over 65% seen once. Material for sequencing was PBMCs. The source is a boy between 2 and 10 years old in good health and CMV-seronegative.

CDR3 bases: TGTGCCAGTAGTATCCGGGACAGAAATAGCAATCAGCCCCAGCATTTT. Protein product: CASSIRDRNSNQPQHF. The chain combines TRBV19 with TRBJ1-5, with 7 nucleotides matching TRBD1. CDR1 is LNHDA and CDR2 is SQIVND in the germline V gene (reference sequence). Unmatched junction bases numbered 5, after V lost 3 bases and J lost 0 bases. The CDR3 totals 16 residues.